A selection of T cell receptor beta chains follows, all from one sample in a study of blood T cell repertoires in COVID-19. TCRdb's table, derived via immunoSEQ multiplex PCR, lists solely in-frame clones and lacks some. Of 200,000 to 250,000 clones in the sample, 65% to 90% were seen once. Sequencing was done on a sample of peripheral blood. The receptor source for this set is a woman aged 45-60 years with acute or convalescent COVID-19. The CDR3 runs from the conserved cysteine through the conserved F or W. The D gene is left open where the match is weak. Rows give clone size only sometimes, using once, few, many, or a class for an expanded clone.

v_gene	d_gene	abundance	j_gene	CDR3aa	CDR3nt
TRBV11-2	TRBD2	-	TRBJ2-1	CASSFVAGGVYEQFF	TGTGCCAGCAGCTTCGTAGCGGGAGGGGTCTATGAGCAGTTCTTC
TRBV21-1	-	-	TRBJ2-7	CASSNEYEQYF	TGTGCCAGCAGCAATGAGTACGAGCAGTACTTC
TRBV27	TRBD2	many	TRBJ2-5	CASSSTSGGTTQYF	TGTGCCAGCAGTTCAACTAGCGGGGGGACGACCCAGTACTTC
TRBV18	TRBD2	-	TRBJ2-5	CASSPEASSGLETQYF	TGTGCCAGCTCACCGGAGGCTTCTAGCGGGTTAGAGACCCAGTACTTC
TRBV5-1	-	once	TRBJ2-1	CASSRTGETYNEQFF	TGCGCCAGCAGCAGGACGGGAGAAACCTACAATGAGCAGTTCTTC
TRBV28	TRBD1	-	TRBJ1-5	CASSRTGGGNQPQHF	TGTGCCAGCAGTAGGACAGGGGGCGGGAATCAGCCCCAGCATTTT
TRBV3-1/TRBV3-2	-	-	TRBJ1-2	CASSPTGNYGYTF	TGTGCCAGCAGTCCCACAGGAAACTATGGCTACACCTTC
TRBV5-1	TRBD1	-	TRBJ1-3	CASSLAEQGDAIYF	TGCGCCAGCAGCTTGGCCGAGCAGGGGGACGCCATATATTTT
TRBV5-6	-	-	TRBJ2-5	CASRKRLQAIGETQYF	TGTGCCAGCAGAAAACGATTACAGGCAATAGGGGAGACCCAGTACTTC
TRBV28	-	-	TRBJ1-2	CATAREGNYGYTF	TGTGCCACCGCCCGGGAGGGTAACTATGGCTACACCTTC
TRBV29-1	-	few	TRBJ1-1	CSVVSVARSTEAFF	TGCAGCGTTGTCTCCGTCGCCCGGAGCACTGAAGCTTTCTTT
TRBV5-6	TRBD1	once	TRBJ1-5	CASSDGQGASNQPQHF	TGTGCCAGCAGCGACGGACAGGGGGCGTCCAATCAGCCCCAGCATTTT
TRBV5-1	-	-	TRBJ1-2	CASSLSGGRNGYTF	TGCGCCAGCAGCTTATCGGGAGGTAGGAATGGCTACACCTTC
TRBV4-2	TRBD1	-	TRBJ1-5	CASSSGQGGSNQPQHF	TGTGCCAGCAGCTCCGGACAGGGGGGTAGCAATCAGCCCCAGCATTTT
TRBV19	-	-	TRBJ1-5	CASSIRVGQPQHF	TGTGCCAGTAGTATCAGGGTTGGTCAGCCCCAGCATTTT
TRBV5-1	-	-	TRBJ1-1	CASSTGERNTEAFF	TGCGCCAGCAGCACGGGAGAGAGGAACACTGAAGCTTTCTTT
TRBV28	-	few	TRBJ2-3	CATGQGHNTDTQYF	TGTGCCACTGGGCAGGGACACAACACAGATACGCAGTATTTT
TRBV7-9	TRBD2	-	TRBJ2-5	CASSRAGTSGIETQYF	TGTGCCAGCAGCCGAGCCGGGACTAGCGGGATCGAGACCCAGTACTTC
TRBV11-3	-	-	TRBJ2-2	CASSGHRDGELFF	TGTGCCAGCAGCGGTCACAGGGACGGGGAGCTGTTTTTT
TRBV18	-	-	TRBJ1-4	CASSSRDLAEKLFF	TGTGCCAGCTCGTCCCGGGATCTGGCTGAAAAACTGTTTTTT
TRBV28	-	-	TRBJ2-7	CASSPSRPPYEQYF	TGTGCCAGCAGTCCGTCCAGGCCCCCCTACGAGCAGTACTTC
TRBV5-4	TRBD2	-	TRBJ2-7	CASSPRLAGDDEQYF	TGTGCCAGCAGCCCGAGACTAGCGGGGGATGACGAGCAGTACTTC
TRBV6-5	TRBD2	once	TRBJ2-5	CATTLAGRQETQYF	TGTGCCACCACTTTAGCGGGAAGACAAGAGACCCAGTACTTC
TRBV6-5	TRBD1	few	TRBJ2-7	CASRGTGGSFGF	TGTGCCAGCAGGGGAACAGGGGGCAGCTTCGGCTTC
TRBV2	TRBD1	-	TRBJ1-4	CASSSNRGNEKLFF	TGTGCCAGCAGTTCGAACAGGGGGAATGAAAAACTGTTTTTT
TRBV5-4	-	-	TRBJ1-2	CASSLEEGGGYGYTF	TGTGCCAGCAGCTTGGAGGAAGGGGGTGGCTATGGCTACACCTTC
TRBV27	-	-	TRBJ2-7	CASSEYFSSSYEQYF	TGTGCCAGCAGTGAGTACTTTTCGAGCTCCTACGAGCAGTACTTC
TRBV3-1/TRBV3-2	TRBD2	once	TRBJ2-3	CASSQPSGGPTDTQYF	TGTGCCAGCAGCCAACCCAGCGGGGGGCCCACAGATACGCAGTATTTT
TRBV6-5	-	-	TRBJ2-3	CASSYDGGTQYF	TGTGCCAGCAGTTACGACGGGGGTACGCAGTATTTT
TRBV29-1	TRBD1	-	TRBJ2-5	CSVATGTGGLETQYF	TGCAGCGTCGCTACAGGGACAGGGGGCTTAGAGACCCAGTACTTC
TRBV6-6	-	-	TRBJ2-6	CASSFTGANVLTF	TGTGCCAGCAGTTTTACTGGGGCCAACGTCCTGACTTTC
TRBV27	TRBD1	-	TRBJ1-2	CASSEGQYYGYTF	TGTGCCAGCTCGGAGGGACAGTACTATGGCTACACCTTC
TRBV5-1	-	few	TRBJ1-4	CASSPTPGGSTNEKLFF	TGCGCCAGCAGCCCCACTCCGGGGGGTTCAACTAATGAAAAACTGTTTTTT
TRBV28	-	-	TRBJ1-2	CASSFRSYGYTF	TGTGCCAGCAGTTTTCGGTCCTATGGCTACACCTTC
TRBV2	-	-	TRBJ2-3	CASSELVSSDTQYF	TGTGCCAGCAGTGAACTAGTAAGCTCAGATACGCAGTATTTT
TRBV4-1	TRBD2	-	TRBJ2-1	CASSAGTSGRAIEQFF	TGCGCCAGCAGCGCTGGGACTAGCGGGAGGGCCATTGAGCAGTTCTTC
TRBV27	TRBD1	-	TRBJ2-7	CASSSFGQTGGYEQYF	TGTGCCAGCAGTAGTTTTGGCCAAACAGGGGGTTACGAGCAGTACTTC
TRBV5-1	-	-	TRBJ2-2	CASSSNTGELFF	TGCGCCAGCAGCTCTAACACCGGGGAGCTGTTTTTT
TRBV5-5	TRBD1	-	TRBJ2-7	CASSLATGVYEQYF	TGTGCCAGCAGCTTGGCTACAGGGGTTTACGAGCAGTACTTC
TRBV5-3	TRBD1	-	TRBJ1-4	CARSLCRDRGYPNEKLFF	TGTGCCAGAAGCTTGTGCCGCGACAGGGGGTATCCTAATGAAAAACTGTTTTTT
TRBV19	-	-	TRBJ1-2	CASSISWQGNGYTF	TGTGCCAGTAGTATCAGTTGGCAGGGGAATGGCTACACCTTC
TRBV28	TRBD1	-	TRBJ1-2	CASSRNRDRGYGYTF	TGTGCCAGCAGCCGAAACCGGGACAGGGGGTATGGCTACACCTTC
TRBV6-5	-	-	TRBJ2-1	CASREAGSNEQFF	TGTGCCAGCAGGGAGGCGGGATCCAATGAGCAGTTCTTC
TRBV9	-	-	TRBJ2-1	CASSESSGYNEQFF	TGTGCCAGCAGCGAGTCCTCAGGCTACAATGAGCAGTTCTTC
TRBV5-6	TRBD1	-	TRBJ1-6	CASSLGTGTGDSPLHF	TGTGCCAGCAGCTTGGGGACCGGGACAGGGGATTCACCCCTCCACTTT
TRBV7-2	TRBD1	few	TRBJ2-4	CASSPPGQPTRIQYF	TGTGCCAGCAGCCCACCGGGACAGCCGACTCGCATTCAGTACTTC
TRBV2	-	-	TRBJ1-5	CASSEALGDQPQHF	TGTGCCAGCAGTGAAGCCCTAGGTGATCAGCCCCAGCATTTT
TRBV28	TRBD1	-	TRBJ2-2	CASSLLRGLNTGELFF	TGTGCCAGCAGTTTATTGAGGGGGCTGAACACCGGGGAGCTGTTTTTT
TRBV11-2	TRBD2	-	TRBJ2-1	CASSPGAGGEQFF	TGTGCCAGCAGCCCCGGAGCGGGAGGTGAGCAGTTCTTC
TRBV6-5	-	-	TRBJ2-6	CASRDRRSGANVLTF	TGTGCCAGCAGGGACAGACGCTCTGGGGCCAACGTCCTGACTTTC
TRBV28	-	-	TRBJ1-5	CASRTDSGGHQPQHF	TGTGCCAGCAGAACCGACAGTGGGGGCCATCAGCCCCAGCATTTT
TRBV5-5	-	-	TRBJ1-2	CASSFSQGNYGYTF	TGTGCCAGCAGCTTTTCGCAGGGAAACTATGGCTACACCTTC
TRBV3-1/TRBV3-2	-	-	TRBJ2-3	CASSQARANTDTQYF	TGTGCCAGCAGCCAAGCCCGAGCCAACACAGATACGCAGTATTTT
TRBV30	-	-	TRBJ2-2	CAWCGLYTGELFF	TGTGCCTGGTGTGGCCTATACACCGGGGAGCTGTTTTTT
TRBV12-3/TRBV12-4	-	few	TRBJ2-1	CASCVSNEQFF	TGTGCCAGCTGCGTGAGCAATGAGCAGTTCTTC
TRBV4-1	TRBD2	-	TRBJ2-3	CASSQDPSGGAFSTDTQYF	TGCGCCAGCAGCCAAGATCCCAGCGGGGGGGCCTTTAGCACAGATACGCAGTATTTT
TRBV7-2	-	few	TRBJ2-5	CASSPGVRETQYF	TGTGCCAGCAGCCCCGGGGTTCGGGAGACCCAGTACTTC